This T cell receptor (beta chain) was sequenced for a study of T cells in localized non-small cell lung cancer. Broader study findings: A median of 57 of the top 100 tumor clones appeared in adjacent lung, which was paired and uninvolved. Increased T cell density in blood showed an association with longer overall survival. Adjacent uninvolved lung tissue had the highest T cell clonality, exceeding tumor. Only one tumor region was sequenced, so heterogeneity remains possible.

Method: immunoSEQ multiplex PCR; TCRdb's copy keeps in-frame clones and lacks some. The data show fewer than 8,500 clones, with approximately 89% seen just once and about 30% held by the top ten. For this clone: No antigen is known for it.

The CDR3 consists of 14 residues. CDR1 MDHEN and CDR2 SYDVKM come from the germline V gene. The ends were cut back, 6 bases at V and 0 bases at J, with 9 bases in the middle. This receptor was taken from a male donor at least 60 years old with stage III lung adenocarcinoma. The sample was peripheral blood, taken before any cancer treatment. V gene TRBV28 combines with J gene TRBJ1-5; D call uncertain. The CDR3 here is CASRPEGSNQPQHF. The CDR3 DNA reads as TGTGCCAGCAGACCCGAGGGTAGCAATCAGCCCCAGCATTTT.